This T cell receptor (beta chain) was sequenced for a study of blood T cell repertoires in COVID-19. Looking at the study overall: COVID-19 samples from acute and convalescent phases originated in the United States, Italy and Spain. From T cells, B-cell-depleted T cells, or PBMCs came the material, which was cDNA or gDNA.

Authors' methods: Reference gene primer amplification yielded estimated nucleated cell counts. Measured with immunoSEQ multiplex PCR; TCRdb has only the in-frame clones, and not every one. D and trimming come from the DNA, and the V and J calls and clone size come from that table. The sample records around 700,000 clones, approximately 90% being singletons. This CDR3 comprises 15 residues. The germline CDR1 and CDR2 sequences are MNHNS and SASEGT. The germline V and J ends were trimmed by 2 bases and 2 bases, with 12 bases remaining between them. The TCR originated in a woman aged 18 to 35 with acute or convalescent COVID-19. This chain connects TRBV6-1 to TRBJ2-5, with D tentatively TRBD2 (6 bases). Sequenced input: peripheral blood. CDR3 protein: CASSERRGRQETQYF. The DNA for the CDR3 is TGTGCCAGCAGTGAACGGCGGGGACGACAAGAGACCCAGTACTTC.